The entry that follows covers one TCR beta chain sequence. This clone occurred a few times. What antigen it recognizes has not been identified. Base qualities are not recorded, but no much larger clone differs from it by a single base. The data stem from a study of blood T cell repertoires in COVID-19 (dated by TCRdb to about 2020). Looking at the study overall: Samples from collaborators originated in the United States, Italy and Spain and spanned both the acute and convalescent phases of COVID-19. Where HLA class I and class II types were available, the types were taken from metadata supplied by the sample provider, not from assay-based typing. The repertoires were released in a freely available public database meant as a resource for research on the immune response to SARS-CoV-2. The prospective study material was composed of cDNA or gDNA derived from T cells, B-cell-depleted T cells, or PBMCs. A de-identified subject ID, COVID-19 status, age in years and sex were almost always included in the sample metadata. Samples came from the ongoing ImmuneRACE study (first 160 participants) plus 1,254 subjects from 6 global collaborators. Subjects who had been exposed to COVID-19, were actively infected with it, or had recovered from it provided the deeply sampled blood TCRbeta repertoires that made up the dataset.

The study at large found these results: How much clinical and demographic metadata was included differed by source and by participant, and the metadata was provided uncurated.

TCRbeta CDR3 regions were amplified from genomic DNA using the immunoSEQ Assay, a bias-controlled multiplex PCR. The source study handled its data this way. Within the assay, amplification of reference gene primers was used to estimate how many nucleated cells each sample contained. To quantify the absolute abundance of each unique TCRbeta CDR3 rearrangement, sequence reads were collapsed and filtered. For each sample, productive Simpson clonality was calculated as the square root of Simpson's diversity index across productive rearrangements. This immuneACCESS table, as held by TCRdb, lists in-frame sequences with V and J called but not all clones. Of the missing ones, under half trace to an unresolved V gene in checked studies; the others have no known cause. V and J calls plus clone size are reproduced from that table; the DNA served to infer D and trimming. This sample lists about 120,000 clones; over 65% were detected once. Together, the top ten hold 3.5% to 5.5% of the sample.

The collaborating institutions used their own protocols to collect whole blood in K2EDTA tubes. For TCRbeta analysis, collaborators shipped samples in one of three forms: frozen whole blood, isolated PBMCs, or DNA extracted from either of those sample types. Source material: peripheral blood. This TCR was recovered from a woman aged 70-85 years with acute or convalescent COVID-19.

For the CDR3, the sequence is CASSLGSGGVSATQYF. The nucleotide sequence reads as follows: TGTGCCAGCAGCTTGGGATCCGGGGGGGTTTCAGCGACCCAGTACTTC. The chain was built from TRBV5-4 and TRBJ2-5; the junction holds 8 bases that match TRBD2. Based on the germline V gene (reference sequence), the CDR1 and CDR2 sequences are SGHNT and YYREEE. V is trimmed back by 0 bases and J by 7 bases, and the junction contains 11 bases that no gene match accounts for. Including cysteine and phenylalanine, the CDR3 has 16 amino acids. The only DNA kept is the CDR3, 48 bases in frame from the first base. The full variable domain, completed from the reference TRBV5-4 and TRBJ2-5 proteins outside the CDR3, reads ETGVTQSPTHLIKTRGQQVTLRCSSQSGHNTVSWYQQALGQGPQFIFQYYREEENGRGNFPPRFSGLQFPNYSSELNVNALELDDSALYLCASSLGSGGVSATQYFGPGTRLLVL.